The sequence of this T cell receptor (beta chain) was determined in a study of regulatory T cells in long-lasting Graves disease. The overall study: Those Graves' patients who were newly diagnosed had been on antithyroid drugs under 3 months.

Germline V gene sequence: CDR1 MNHEY, CDR2 SVGEGT. V was pared by 3 bases and J by 8 bases, with 4 bases of the junction left unmatched. CDR3 size: 13 residues. Overall study findings and caveats: TRBV28, TRBJ1-2 and TRBJ2-5 emerged as the favored segments in persistent disease.

This clonotype was detected many times. As yet, its antigen is unknown. Arm-PCR with iRepertoire HTBI primers amplified the CDR3 regions for these TCR beta libraries. In TCRdb, the multiplex PCR reads were re-called with MiXCR into one record per CDR3 protein. The table shows about 420,000 distinct CDR3 sequences, with about 17% occurring only once. The time point here: newly diagnosed GD, antithyroid drugs for less than 3 months. PBMC-extracted RNA yielded the TCR library. The sample was also linked to a second study, of T cells in Graves' hyperthyroidism and ophthalmopathy. This second study says: Within blood appeared most thyroid clonotypes that had expanded above 0.001.

This TCR came from a woman aged 18-29 years with Graves disease. The chain is built from TRBV6-2 or TRBV6-3 and TRBJ2-1, with 7 bases lining up with TRBD2. Sample: peripheral blood mononuclear cells (PBMCs), taken at new diagnosis, from a patient treated with antithyroid drugs. The CDR3 loop is CASSYRLADEQFF. The CDR3 DNA sequence: TGTGCCAGCAGTTATCGACTAGCCGATGAGCAGTTCTTC.